One sample yielded the 18 T cell receptor beta chains listed below, sequenced in a study of early T cells in non-severe SARS-CoV-2 infection. MiXCR, run by TCRdb on the 5' RACE reads, gives a single entry per CDR3 protein. The table lists 30,000 to 40,000 distinct CDR3 sequences, 9% to 9.5% of them singletons. The material sequenced was whole blood. These receptors all come from an adult who was a healthcare worker with PCR-confirmed SARS-CoV-2 infection or an uninfected control (not recorded which).

This clonotype has ten or more counts. The rearrangement joins TRBV19 to TRBJ1-5; 8 positions agree with TRBD1. Trimming at V came to 3 bases and at J to 5 bases, leaving 3 bases not matched to a gene. The CDR3 covers 14 residues. Germline V gives CDR1 LNHDA, CDR2 SQIVND (reference sequence). The CDR3 sequence is CASSIQGAYQPQHF. For the CDR3, the DNA is TGTGCCAGTAGTATTCAGGGGGCGTATCAGCCCCAGCATTTT.

This clonotype was seen more than once but under ten times. The chain couples TRBV7-3 to TRBJ2-1, with D perhaps matching TRBD2 (5 bases). This CDR3 contains 13 residues. Trimming removed 5 bases from V and 1 base from J, with 6 bases in between. Germline-derived CDR1 and CDR2 are SGHTA and FQGTGA. CDR3 sequence reads: CASSPGSYNEQFF. CDR3 nucleotide sequence: TGTGCCAGCAGCCCGGGGTCCTACAATGAGCAGTTCTTC. The full variable domain, with the rest looked up from reference TRBV7-3 and TRBJ2-1, is GAGVSQTPSNKVTEKGKYVELRCDPISGHTALYWYRQSLGQGPEFLIYFQGTGAADDSGLPNDRFFAVRPEGSVSTLKIQRTERGDSAVYLCASSPGSYNEQFFGPGTRLTVL.

Many counts were recorded for this clonotype. The rearrangement uses TRBV15 and TRBJ2-3; D is perhaps TRBD1 (5 bases). The germline V and J ends were trimmed by 6 bases and 4 bases, with 23 bases remaining between them. The CDR3 runs 17 residues. Germline CDR1 LNHNV, CDR2 YYDKDF (reference sequence). CDR3 nucleotide sequence: TGTGCCACCAGGACGAGGAAGTCCCCAGGGAAGGCAGATACGCAGTATTTT. Protein product: CATRTRKSPGKADTQYF.

As regards this clonotype: This likely came from a read error, as a far larger clone is one base away. The chain joins TRBV4-3 to TRBJ2-3; no clear D gene. The CDR3 is made up of 11 amino acids. Germline lookup yields CDR1 LGHNA and CDR2 YSLEER. The CDR3 sequence: CASSQQDTQYF. For the CDR3, the DNA is TGTGCCAGCAGCCAACAGGATACGCAGTATTTT.

This clonotype was detected many times. J is TRBJ1-1 and V is TRBV5-1; TRBD1 agrees at 9 bases. The CDR3 sequence is 16 residues long. With 4 bases clipped from V and 3 bases from J, the junction kept 10 bases outside the gene matches. Germline lookup yields CDR1 SGHRS and CDR2 YFSETQ. The CDR3: CASSQGQGFAHTEAFF. The CDR3 nucleotides read TGCGCCAGCAGCCAGGGACAGGGATTTGCTCACACTGAAGCTTTCTTT.

In this sample, this clonotype turned up a few times. This chain uses TRBV9 with TRBJ1-1; D is unclear. The ends were cut back, 7 bases at V and 1 base at J, with 5 bases in the middle. The CDR3 contains 11 residues. Germline assignment: CDR1 SGDLS and CDR2 YYNGEE. CDR3 DNA: TGTGCCAGCGCTTCGAACACTGAAGCTTTCTTT. Translating gives CASASNTEAFF.

There are many counts of this clonotype. The rearrangement links TRBV29-1 to TRBJ1-4; D may be TRBD1 (6 bases). The CDR3 spans 14 residues. The V gene's germline CDR1 is SQVTM and CDR2 ANQGSEA. V shed 1 base and J shed 8 bases, with 14 bases lying between them. The CDR3, as DNA: TGCAGCGTTGAAGGGACAGCCCAGGGGGAAAAACTGTTTTTT. Encoded protein: CSVEGTAQGEKLFF.

This clonotype was detected ten times or more. The chain joins TRBV2 to TRBJ2-3; no definite D call. This CDR3 is built from 11 residues. Looked up from germline, CDR1 is SNHLY and CDR2 is FYNNEI. V was clipped by 4 bases and J by 5 bases, with 4 bases between them. The CDR3 protein is CASSGKDTQYF. In nucleotides, the CDR3 is TGTGCCAGCAGTGGGAAAGATACGCAGTATTTT.

This clonotype was seen many times. CDR3 sequence: CASSFQGFDSPLHF. As DNA, the CDR3 is TGTGCCAGCAGCTTCCAGGGGTTCGATTCACCCCTCCACTTT. V usage is TRBV7-3 and J usage is TRBJ1-6; TRBD1 is a possible D gene (6 bases). Germline V lookup: CDR1 SGHTA, CDR2 FQGTGA. V was cut by 3 bases and J by 8 bases, with 11 bases left in between. The CDR3 is 14 amino acids.

This clonotype was seen ten or more times. J is TRBJ1-1 and V is TRBV6-5; 7 bases line up with TRBD1. The CDR3 consists of 17 residues. Trimming at V came to 2 bases and at J to 4 bases, leaving 13 bases not matched to a gene. The germline V gene has CDR1 MNHEY and CDR2 SVGAGI. In DNA form, the CDR3 reads TGTGCCAGCAGTTACCTCCCAAGGGGGCAGTTAAGCACTGAAGCTTTCTTT. Protein product: CASSYLPRGQLSTEAFF.

This clonotype is termed medium-sized (0.01 to 0.1%). V gene TRBV7-2 combines with J gene TRBJ2-1; D might be TRBD1 (6 bases). CDR3 length: 16 residues. Germline lookup yields CDR1 SGHTA and CDR2 FQGNSA. The V and J ends lost 5 bases and 2 bases respectively, with 16 bases between them. The CDR3 sequence: CASSPNSGQPYNEQFF. The CDR3 DNA reads TGTGCCAGCAGCCCCAACTCTGGACAGCCCTACAATGAGCAGTTCTTC.

The sample holds many counts of this clonotype. The chain recombines TRBV7-9 with TRBJ2-7; no clear D gene. The V and J ends lost 1 base and 6 bases respectively, with 10 bases between them. CDR3 length: 13 residues. CDR1 is SEHNR, CDR2 FQNEAQ, per germline (reference sequence). In DNA form, the CDR3 reads TGTGCCAGCAGCTTAGTTCTGCCTCCCGAGCAGTACTTC. Protein: CASSLVLPPEQYF.

This clonotype appeared many times. This sequence joins TRBV2 and TRBJ2-5; TRBD1 might be the D (5 bases). The CDR3 consists of 14 residues. Germline CDR1 reads SNHLY; CDR2 reads FYNNEI. Deletions cut 4 bases from V and 2 bases from J, with 11 bases between. CDR3 residues: CASSGGANQETQYF. In nucleotides, the CDR3 is TGTGCCAGCAGTGGGGGCGCTAATCAAGAGACCCAGTACTTC.

By sample share, this clonotype is medium-sized. V is TRBV12-3 or TRBV12-4 and J is TRBJ2-6; D not certain. There are 14 residues in the CDR3. Trimming left V 6 bases short and J 2 bases short, with 8 bases between. This chain's CDR3 is CASRSNAGANVLTF. In nucleotides, the CDR3 is TGTGCCAGCAGGAGTAATGCTGGGGCCAACGTCCTGACTTTC.

This chain connects TRBV4-3 to TRBJ2-6, with D perhaps matching TRBD1 or TRBD2 (6 bases each). Germline V gives CDR1 LGHNA, CDR2 YSLEER. The CDR3 totals 17 residues. Trimming shortened V by 2 bases and J by 1 base, and 12 bases separated the two germline ends. CDR3 sequence (DNA): TGCGCCAGCAGCCAAACAGGGAGGTATTCTGGGGCCAACGTCCTGACTTTC. Encoded protein: CASSQTGRYSGANVLTF.

The chain uses TRBV7-3 and TRBJ1-6; D gene uncertain. The CDR3 extends over 14 amino acids. Germline-derived CDR1 and CDR2 are SGHTA and FQGTGA. V dropped 1 base and J dropped 15 bases, with 16 bases sitting between them. CDR3 bases: TGTGCCAGCAGCTTAAATCCGGGAAAGCAAAACCTCCACTTT. Its protein is CASSLNPGKQNLHF.

This clonotype has only a few counts. The chain carries TRBV18 and TRBJ2-1; the match to TRBD2 covers 11 bases. The CDR3 runs to 15 residues. Per germline, CDR1 KGHSH and CDR2 LQKENI. V lost 3 bases and J lost 15; bases outside the gene matches: 13. CDR3 sequence: CASSPSTYSGGARFF. For the CDR3, the DNA is TGTGCCAGCTCACCCTCCACCTATAGCGGGGGGGCCCGGTTCTTC.

This clonotype was detected ten times or more. The rearrangement links TRBV20-1 to TRBJ2-7; D perhaps matches TRBD1 (5 bases). This CDR3 has 13 residues. Germline V gene data show CDR1 as DFQATT and CDR2 as SNEGSKA (reference sequence). V gave up 3 bases and J gave up 6 bases, with 15 bases separating them. The CDR3 here is CSASQQGRGEQYF. In DNA, the CDR3 is TGCAGTGCTAGTCAGCAGGGTCGTGGCGAGCAGTACTTC.